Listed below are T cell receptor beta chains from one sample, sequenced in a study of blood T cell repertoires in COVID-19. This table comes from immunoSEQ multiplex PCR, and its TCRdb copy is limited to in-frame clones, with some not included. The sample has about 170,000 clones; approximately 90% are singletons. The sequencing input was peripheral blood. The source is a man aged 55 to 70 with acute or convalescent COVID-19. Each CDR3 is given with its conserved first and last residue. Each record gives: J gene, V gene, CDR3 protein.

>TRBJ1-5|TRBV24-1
CATGSRDTNQPQHF
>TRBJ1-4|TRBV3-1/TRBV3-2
CASSQSRTGGGEKLFF
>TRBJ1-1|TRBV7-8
CASSSGGTEAFF
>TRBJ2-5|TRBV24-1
CATSASDRLQETQYF
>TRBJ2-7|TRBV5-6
CASSLVRVTYEQYF
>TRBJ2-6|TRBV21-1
CARAKGGLGANVLTF
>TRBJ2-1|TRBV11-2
CASSFRDSFNEQFF
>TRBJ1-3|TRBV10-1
CASRPTTGTGGYSSGNTIYF
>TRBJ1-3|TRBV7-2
CASSYDRGRDTIYF
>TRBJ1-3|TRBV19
CASSIQGLGQGPSGNTIYF
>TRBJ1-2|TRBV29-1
CSGGTLGYGYTF
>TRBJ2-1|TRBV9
CASSKGGGDEQFF
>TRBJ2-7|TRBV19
CASSKKGQGAYEQYF
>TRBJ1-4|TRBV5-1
CASSLSPGAGEKLFF